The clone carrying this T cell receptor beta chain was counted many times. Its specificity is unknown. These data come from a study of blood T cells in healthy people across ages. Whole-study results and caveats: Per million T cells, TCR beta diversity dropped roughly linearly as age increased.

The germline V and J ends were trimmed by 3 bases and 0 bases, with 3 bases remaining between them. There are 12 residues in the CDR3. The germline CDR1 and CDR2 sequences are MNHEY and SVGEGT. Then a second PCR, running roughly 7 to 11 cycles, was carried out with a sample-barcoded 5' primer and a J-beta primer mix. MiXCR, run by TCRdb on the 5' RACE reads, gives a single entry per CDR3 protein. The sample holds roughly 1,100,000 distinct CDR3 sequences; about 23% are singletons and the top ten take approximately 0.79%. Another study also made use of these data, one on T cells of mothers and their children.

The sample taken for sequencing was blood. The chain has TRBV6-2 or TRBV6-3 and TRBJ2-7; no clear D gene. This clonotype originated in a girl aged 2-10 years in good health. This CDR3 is CASSYSSYEQYF. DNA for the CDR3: TGTGCCAGCAGTTATAGCTCCTACGAGCAGTACTTC.